These T cell receptor beta chains were read from a single sample in a study of long-term antiretroviral therapy in people with HIV. This table comes from immunoSEQ multiplex PCR, and its TCRdb copy is limited to in-frame clones, with some not included. Here the sample spans roughly 30,000 clones, about 90% being singletons. This material consisted of unsorted PBMCs, taken 1.8 years after starting antiretroviral therapy. Source of these receptors: a woman younger than 35 with HIV. The CDR3 runs from the conserved cysteine through the conserved F or W. A D gene is named only where the DNA matches it firmly. Only some rows state a clone size, as once, few, many or a class for expanded clones.

>TRBD2|TRBJ2-5|TRBV7-2|NA
CASSPLGGWVEETQYF
TGTGCCAGCAGCCCCCTGGGGGGGTGGGTGGAAGAGACCCAGTACTTC
>NA|TRBJ2-3|TRBV9|NA
CASSVEGGPTDTQYF
TGTGCCAGCAGCGTAGAGGGGGGTCCCACAGATACGCAGTATTTT
>NA|TRBJ1-2|TRBV25-1|NA
CASSVDSYGYTF
TGTGCCAGCAGTGTCGACAGCTATGGCTACACCTTC
>NA|TRBJ1-6|TRBV27|NA
CASSQGRVNNSPLHF
TGTGCCAGTTCTCAGGGAAGGGTTAATAATTCACCCCTCCACTTT
>NA|TRBJ1-1|TRBV2|NA
CASSPGAGRTNTEAFF
TGTGCCAGCAGCCCCGGAGCAGGGCGGACTAACACTGAAGCTTTCTTT
>NA|TRBJ2-2|TRBV27|NA
CASSYGPNTGELFF
TGTGCCAGCAGTTACGGCCCAAACACCGGGGAGCTGTTTTTT
>TRBD2|TRBJ2-7|TRBV6-5|NA
CASSSGAGSSYEQYF
TGTGCCAGCAGTTCCGGAGCGGGATCCTCCTACGAGCAGTACTTC
>NA|TRBJ2-2|TRBV25-1|once
CASAVPNTGELFF
TGTGCCAGCGCAGTTCCGAACACCGGGGAGCTGTTTTTT
>NA|TRBJ2-3|TRBV27|once
CASSILSSTDTQYF
TGTGCCAGCAGTATTTTATCTAGCACAGATACGCAGTATTTT
>NA|TRBJ2-6|TRBV5-6|NA
CASSLGANVLTF
TGTGCCAGCAGTCTCGGGGCCAACGTCCTGACTTTC
>NA|TRBJ2-5|TRBV5-1|NA
CASSLGAGTETQYF
TGCGCCAGCAGCTTGGGGGCTGGGACGGAGACCCAGTACTTC
>NA|TRBJ2-1|TRBV28|NA
CASSYPGSHNEQFF
TGTGCCAGCAGTTATCCGGGATCCCACAATGAGCAGTTCTTC
>TRBD2|TRBJ2-5|TRBV10-3|NA
CAISGARSQLAQETQYF
TGTGCCATCAGTGGTGCAAGATCCCAACTAGCGCAAGAGACCCAGTACTTC
>NA|TRBJ1-2|TRBV9|NA
CASSGRQPTNYGYTF
TGTGCCAGCAGCGGCCGACAGCCTACTAACTATGGCTACACCTTC
>TRBD2|TRBJ2-3|TRBV4-3|NA
CASSQVTTGGADTQYF
TGCGCCAGCAGCCAAGTGACGACGGGAGGCGCAGATACGCAGTATTTT
>NA|TRBJ2-7|TRBV9|once
CASSVEPQLIYEQYF
TGTGCCAGCAGCGTAGAACCCCAGCTGATCTACGAGCAGTACTTC
>TRBD2|TRBJ2-6|TRBV2|NA
CASSERRGGSSGANVLTF
TGTGCCAGCAGTGAAAGGAGGGGAGGGAGCTCTGGGGCCAACGTCCTGACTTTC
>NA|TRBJ2-1|TRBV4-3|NA
CASSQGVVGSSYNEQFF
TGCGCCAGCAGCCAGGGCGTAGTTGGTAGCTCCTACAATGAGCAGTTCTTC
>TRBD1|TRBJ1-2|TRBV27|few
CASRRQGSNYGYTF
TGTGCCAGCAGGAGACAGGGTTCTAACTATGGCTACACCTTC
>NA|TRBJ1-2|TRBV7-2|NA
CASSLAVAVYGYTF
TGTGCCAGCAGCTTAGCGGTTGCGGTCTATGGCTACACCTTC